Sequencing of this T cell receptor (beta chain) was carried out in a study of blood T cells in healthy people across ages. Next came a second PCR, run for about 6 to 12 cycles, which used a sample-barcoded 5' primer along with a J-beta primer mix. One entry per CDR3 protein results from TCRdb running MiXCR on the 5' RACE reads. The sample includes approximately 780,000 distinct CDR3 sequences, under 30% of them seen just once. Looked up from germline, CDR1 is SEHNR and CDR2 is FQNEAQ (reference sequence). V gave up 5 bases and J gave up 11 bases, with 15 bases separating them. CDR3 length equals 12 residues. This sample also appeared in a second study, on T cells of mothers and their children.

V usage is TRBV7-9 and J usage is TRBJ1-1; D uncertain. Sequencing used blood. This clonotype was obtained from a boy between 5 and 17 years old in good health. CDR3 amino acids: CASSGGEGSAFF. CDR3 bases: TGTGCCAGCAGCGGTGGGGAGGGCAGCGCTTTCTTT.